Below are 10 T cell receptor beta chains sequenced from a single sample in a study of cytomegalovirus exposure and HLA in healthy donors. The PCR had 60 Vbeta and 13 Jbeta primers. Profiling relied on immunoSEQ multiplex PCR, and the TCRdb table lists in-frame clones only, not all of them. The sample contains tens of thousands of clones, about 78% of which appear only once. The sample comprised PBMCs. The receptors were gathered from a woman aged 40 to 50 in good health and CMV-seropositive.

CDR3 DNA sequence: TGCAGCGTGCGCCGGGTGGCAGAAGCTTTCTTT. Amino acid sequence: CSVRRVAEAFF. This chain uses TRBV29-1 with TRBJ1-1; no clear D. Germline V CDR1 and CDR2: SQVTM, ANQGSEA. V shed 6 bases and J shed 8 bases, with 13 bases lying between them. The CDR3 runs 11 residues.

This rearrangement joins TRBV5-1 to TRBJ1-2, with a tentative D call TRBD1 (5 bases). The CDR3 covers 15 residues. CDR1 is SGHRS and CDR2 is YFSETQ in the germline V gene. Deletions cut 6 bases from V and 4 bases from J, with 19 bases between. The CDR3 DNA follows: TGCGCCAGCAACTGGGGATGGGGCAGGGTCTATGGCTACACCTTC. This codes for CASNWGWGRVYGYTF.

The J gene is TRBJ1-4, the V gene TRBV20-1; D is possibly TRBD1 (5 bases). This CDR3 has 11 residues. Germline V gene sequence: CDR1 DFQATT, CDR2 SNEGSKA (reference sequence). The CDR3 spells CSRRQGEKLFF. Here the CDR3 DNA reads TGCAGCCGCCGGCAGGGCGAAAAACTGTTTTTT.

This CDR3 reads CASSLAPGLSWETQYF. For the CDR3, the DNA is TGTGCCAGCAGCTTAGCTCCGGGACTAAGTTGGGAGACCCAGTACTTC. The chain carries TRBV11-1 and TRBJ2-5; 7 bases fit TRBD2. The germline V gene has CDR1 SGHAT and CDR2 FQDESV (reference sequence). The junction had 9 bases not matched to a gene; V was cut back by 0 bases and J by 5 bases. The CDR3 sequence is 16 residues long.

This sequence joins TRBV7-9 and TRBJ2-2, with D tentatively TRBD2 (6 bases). Germline V gene sequence: CDR1 SEHNR, CDR2 FQNEAQ (reference sequence). The CDR3 runs to 15 residues. V was cut by 4 bases and J by 4 bases, with 13 bases left in between. The CDR3 sequence is CASSSGGEATGELFF. DNA of the CDR3: TGTGCCAGCAGCTCGGGCGGGGAGGCCACCGGGGAGCTGTTTTTT.

The chain carries TRBV2 and TRBJ1-5; D is unresolved. The V end was cut by 8 bases, the J end by 1 base, with 12 bases between. Germline V gives CDR1 SNHLY, CDR2 FYNNEI. The CDR3 is made up of 14 amino acids. The CDR3 protein is CASRTGLSNQPQHF. The CDR3 nucleotides are TGTGCCAGCCGGACCGGACTAAGCAATCAGCCCCAGCATTTT. The full variable domain, completed using reference TRBV2 and TRBJ1-5, is EPEVTQTPSHQVTQMGQEVILRCVPISNHLYFYWYRQILGQKVEFLVSFYNNEISEKSEIFDDQFSVERPDGSNFTLKIRSTKLEDSAMYFCASRTGLSNQPQHFGDGTRLSIL.

The V call is TRBV4-1, the J call TRBJ2-2, with a weak D call TRBD1 (5 bases). The V gene lost 0 bases and the J gene lost 1 base, with 12 bases spanning the gap. The CDR3 length is 17 residues. CDR1 is MGHRA and CDR2 is YSYEKL in the germline V gene. In nucleotides, the CDR3 is TGCGCCAGCAGCCAAGAATATGGGGCCTTGAACACCGGGGAGCTGTTTTTT. It is translated as CASSQEYGALNTGELFF.

The chain couples TRBV19 to TRBJ1-5, with TRBD1 identical over 8 bases. The V gene's germline CDR1 is LNHDA and CDR2 SQIVND (reference sequence). The junction had 10 bases not matched to a gene; V was cut back by 4 bases and J by 5 bases. The CDR3 covers 16 residues. The CDR3 protein is CASSKTGQGGHQPQHF. CDR3 sequence (DNA): TGTGCCAGTAGTAAAACCGGACAGGGAGGGCATCAGCCCCAGCATTTT.

V usage is TRBV27 and J usage is TRBJ2-1; 10 bases map to TRBD2. J lost 6 bases, V lost 8 bases, and 7 bases had no gene match. The CDR3 has 14 residues. The germline CDR1 and CDR2 sequences are MNHEY and SMNVEV (reference sequence). CDR3 amino acids: CASGSGGALNEQFF. For the CDR3, the DNA is TGTGCCAGCGGGAGCGGGGGGGCCCTCAATGAGCAGTTCTTC.

This chain joins TRBV6-1 and TRBJ2-3, with D possibly being TRBD2 (5 bases). The CDR3 has 13 amino acids. Between the trimmed V and J ends, which lost 10 bases and 1 base, there was a span of 12 bases. The germline V gene has CDR1 MNHNS and CDR2 SASEGT. The CDR3 reads CATLPLGTDTQYF. CDR3 nucleotides: TGTGCCACCCTCCCACTAGGCACAGATACGCAGTATTTT.